This is a list of T cell receptor beta chains from one sample in a study of CD8+ T cells in alopecia areata. The repertoire was sequenced with immunoSEQ multiplex PCR; TCRdb's copy has only in-frame clones and lacks some. The sample consists of more than 90,000 clones, more than 55% of them appearing once. The starting material was CD8+ T cells sorted from blood, obtained at week 4, from a patient treated with tofacitinib. These receptors were obtained from a human donor with alopecia areata. Each CDR3 is given with its conserved first and last residue. D genes are given only for firm matches. Clone size is given for some rows only: seen once, a few or many times, or a class if the clone is expanded.

>TRBJ1-2|TRBV13|-|-|13
CASSHGENYGYTF
TGTGCCAGCAGCCACGGGGAAAACTATGGCTACACCTTC
>TRBJ1-1|TRBV27|-|-|15
CASSLGTRMNTEAFF
TGTGCCAGCAGTTTAGGGACACGCATGAACACTGAAGCTTTCTTT
>TRBJ1-4|TRBV4-1|-|-|16
CASSQDPGGVNEKLFF
TGCGCCAGCAGCCAAGATCCAGGTGGGGTTAATGAAAAACTGTTTTTT
>TRBJ2-5|TRBV11-2|-|-|15
CASTASGWGQETQYF
TGTGCCAGCACCGCCTCCGGGTGGGGCCAAGAGACCCAGTACTTC
>TRBJ1-3|TRBV30|-|-|15
CAWRDRASSGNTIYF
TGTGCCTGGAGAGACCGGGCCTCTTCTGGAAACACCATATATTTT
>TRBJ1-2|TRBV5-6|TRBD1|few|14
CASSSRDRNYGYTF
TGTGCCAGCAGCTCCCGGGACAGAAACTATGGCTACACCTTC
>TRBJ2-5|TRBV10-3|-|-|14
CATGGGDTQETQYF
TGTGCCACCGGAGGAGGGGACACGCAAGAGACCCAGTACTTC
>TRBJ2-1|TRBV25-1|-|few|12
CASISSGREQFF
TGTGCCAGCATCTCGTCGGGGCGGGAGCAGTTCTTC
>TRBJ2-7|TRBV29-1|TRBD1|few|13
CSARQGMGTEQYF
TGCAGCGCACGACAGGGTATGGGGACGGAGCAGTACTTC
>TRBJ1-3|TRBV7-2|-|-|15
CASSLDGGTGNTIYF
TGTGCCAGCAGCTTAGACGGGGGGACTGGAAACACCATATATTTT
>TRBJ1-1|TRBV29-1|-|-|14
CSVEEAAGYTEAFF
TGCAGCGTTGAAGAAGCGGCAGGGTATACTGAAGCTTTCTTT
>TRBJ1-2|TRBV5-6|-|-|12
CASKWAGDGYTF
TGTGCCAGCAAGTGGGCAGGGGATGGCTACACCTTC
>TRBJ2-7|TRBV7-6|-|-|12
CASSATRAEQYF
TGTGCCAGCAGCGCCACAAGGGCCGAGCAGTACTTC
>TRBJ1-4|TRBV30|-|-|13
CAWSTASNEKLFF
TGTGCCTGGAGTACAGCCTCTAATGAAAAACTGTTTTTT
>TRBJ2-4|TRBV19|-|-|15
CASSIGIRTKNIQYF
TGTGCCAGTAGTATCGGTATCAGGACGAAAAACATTCAGTACTTC
>TRBJ1-5|TRBV27|-|-|15
CASSLGGWANQPQHF
TGTGCCAGCAGTTTAGGAGGGTGGGCCAATCAGCCCCAGCATTTT
>TRBJ2-3|TRBV7-3|TRBD1|-|15
CASSVAGGTADTQYF
TGTGCCAGCAGCGTAGCAGGGGGCACAGCAGATACGCAGTATTTT
>TRBJ1-5|TRBV27|-|-|13
CASSFSGNQPQHF
TGTGCCAGCAGTTTCTCGGGGAATCAGCCCCAGCATTTT
>TRBJ2-7|TRBV19|-|few|11
CASSSSYEQYF
TGTGCCAGTAGTTCGTCCTACGAGCAGTACTTC
>TRBJ1-2|TRBV27|-|-|13
CASSLTDGYGYTF
TGTGCCAGCAGCCTGACAGACGGCTATGGCTACACCTTC
>TRBJ2-7|TRBV7-2|TRBD2|-|17
CASSLVGGTSIGSEQYF
TGTGCCAGCAGCTTAGTAGGTGGGACTAGCATAGGGAGCGAGCAGTACTTC
>TRBJ2-5|TRBV5-1|-|-|15
CASNLGSGIQETQYF
TGCGCCAGCAACTTGGGCTCAGGGATCCAAGAGACCCAGTACTTC
>TRBJ2-7|TRBV30|-|-|12
CAWSYRVHEQYF
TGTGCCTGGAGTTACAGGGTTCACGAGCAGTACTTC
>TRBJ2-7|TRBV2|TRBD1|once|14
CASSDLPGGYEQYF
TGTGCCAGCAGTGATTTACCAGGGGGCTACGAGCAGTACTTC
>TRBJ2-2|TRBV29-1|-|-|12
CSVPLETGELFF
TGCAGCGTTCCCCTTGAAACTGGGGAGCTGTTTTTT
>TRBJ2-7|TRBV18|TRBD2|once|14
CASSPSGGSYEQYF
TGTGCCAGCTCACCGAGCGGGGGCTCCTACGAGCAGTACTTC
>TRBJ2-5|TRBV7-9|TRBD2|-|16
CASSSSGLAGEETQYF
TGTGCCAGCAGCAGCAGCGGACTAGCGGGGGAAGAGACCCAGTACTTC